One sample yielded the 32 T cell receptor beta chains listed below, sequenced in a study of cytomegalovirus exposure and HLA in healthy donors. Data came from immunoSEQ multiplex PCR; TCRdb stores just in-frame clones and leaves some out. The table has some 170,000 clones, around nine tenths seen once. The sample taken for sequencing was PBMCs. These receptors originate from a woman aged 25 to 39 in good health and CMV-seronegative.

The chain couples TRBV15 to TRBJ2-3; 16 positions agree with TRBD2. Germline CDR1 and CDR2: LNHNV and YYDKDF (reference sequence). Trimming removed 4 bases from V and 6 bases from J; junction bases left unmatched: 7. This CDR3 spans 17 amino acids. The CDR3 loop is CATSTGTSGGAVDTQYF. DNA for the CDR3: TGTGCCACCAGCACCGGGACTAGCGGGGGGGCAGTCGATACGCAGTATTTT.

This chain uses TRBV9 with TRBJ2-7; D remains unclear. The CDR3 spans 14 residues. Germline CDR1 is SGDLS and CDR2 is YYNGEE. Trimming removed 4 bases from V and 2 bases from J, with 13 bases in between. The CDR3 sequence: CASSPPHSPYEQYF. The DNA of the CDR3 is TGTGCCAGCAGCCCTCCGCACAGTCCCTACGAGCAGTACTTC.

The chain uses TRBV28 and TRBJ1-2; D is unresolved. The CDR3 sequence is 11 residues long. The V gene's germline CDR1 is MDHEN and CDR2 SYDVKM. V was clipped by 5 bases and J by 8 bases, with 9 bases between them. The CDR3 DNA sequence: TGTGCCAGCAGTGCCGGGATCGGCTACACCTTC. Amino acids: CASSAGIGYTF.

The chain employs TRBV7-6 and TRBJ2-7; tentative D call: TRBD1 (5 bases). This CDR3 contains 13 residues. CDR1 is SGHVS and CDR2 is FNYEAQ in the germline V gene. Deletions cut 6 bases from V and 2 bases from J, with 11 bases between. The CDR3 loop reads CASSNRTAYEQYF. The CDR3, as DNA: TGTGCCAGCAGTAACAGGACCGCCTACGAGCAGTACTTC.

This chain connects TRBV10-2 to TRBJ2-1, with TRBD2 identical over 8 bases. This CDR3 has 16 residues. V was clipped by 2 bases and J by 1 base; unmatched bases: 4. Per germline, CDR1 WSHSY and CDR2 SAAADI. For the CDR3, the DNA is TGCGCCAGCAGTGAGCGGGGGGGCGTTTCCTACAATGAGCAGTTCTTC. Its translation: CASSERGGVSYNEQFF.

In this sample, this clone turned up once. The V gene is TRBV6-5, the J gene TRBJ1-3; maybe TRBD1 (5 bases). This CDR3 comprises 13 residues. Germline values: CDR1 MNHEY, CDR2 SVGAGI. Trimming pared 8 bases from V and 2 bases from J, leaving 10 bases between. CDR3 DNA: TGTGCCAGCTCTCAAGGGGCTGGAAACACCATATATTTT. Translation: CASSQGAGNTIYF.

The chain is built from TRBV7-2 and TRBJ2-7; D perhaps matches TRBD1 (6 bases). Germline CDR1 reads SGHTA; CDR2 reads FQGNSA. The V gene lost 3 bases and the J gene lost 2 bases, with 17 bases spanning the gap. The CDR3 has 16 residues. In DNA form, the CDR3 reads TGTGCCAGCAGCTTTAAGTCGGGACACCAAACCTACGAGCAGTACTTC. Its translation is CASSFKSGHQTYEQYF. Full variable domain (missing parts from reference TRBV7-2 and TRBJ2-7): GAGVSQSPSNKVTEKGKDVELRCDPISGHTALYWYRQSLGQGLEFLIYFQGNSAPDKSGLPSDRFSAERTGGSVSTLTIQRTQQEDSAVYLCASSFKSGHQTYEQYFGPGTRLTVT.

This rearrangement joins TRBV16 to TRBJ1-5; 9 bases align to TRBD1. The CDR3 has 15 amino acids. V was clipped by 3 bases and J by 1 base; unmatched bases: 1. The germline V gene has CDR1 KGHSY and CDR2 FQNENV. CDR3 nucleotide sequence: TGTGCCAGCAGCCAGGGACAGGGAAGCAATCAGCCCCAGCATTTT. The encoded protein is CASSQGQGSNQPQHF.

This rearrangement joins TRBV29-1 to TRBJ1-5; D perhaps matches TRBD1 (5 bases). V was cut by 5 bases and J by 2 bases, with 10 bases left in between. The CDR3 contains 13 residues. Germline CDR1 and CDR2: SQVTM and ANQGSEA. The CDR3 region has the DNA TGCAGCGTTAAGGGGCAAGGCAATCAGCCCCAGCATTTT. As protein: CSVKGQGNQPQHF.

The chain has TRBV6-1 and TRBJ2-2; 7 bases are a match to TRBD1. The length of the CDR3 is 14 residues. V lost 6 bases to trimming and J lost 5 bases; unmatched junction nucleotides: 6. Per the germline V gene, CDR1 is MNHNS and CDR2 is SASEGT. CDR3 nucleotide sequence: TGTGCCAGCAGCAGGGGGTTGGGAACCGGGGAGCTGTTTTTT. Protein product: CASSRGLGTGELFF.

The V and J genes are TRBV5-1 and TRBJ1-5; D remains unclear. The CDR3 loop spans 13 amino acids. The germline V gene encodes CDR1 SGHRS and CDR2 YFSETQ. Trimming left V 0 bases short and J 4 bases short, with 5 bases between. CDR3 in DNA: TGCGCCAGCAGCTTGGACGGGAATCAGCCCCAGCATTTT. Translating gives CASSLDGNQPQHF.

This clone was seen only a few times. An end of the junction differs from the germline gene, which may be a read error. V usage is TRBV6-1 and J usage is TRBJ1-4, with unresolved D. This CDR3 comprises 14 residues. The germline CDR1 and CDR2 sequences are MNHNS and SASEGT. The CDR3 reads CASSEGGGGEKLFF. The DNA of the CDR3 is TGTGCCAGCAGCGAAGGCGGAGGCGGTGAAAAACTGTTTTTT.

This clone was picked up a small number of times. The chain links TRBV19 to TRBJ1-1; D gene unclear. Per germline, CDR1 LNHDA and CDR2 SQIVND (reference sequence). V was clipped by 3 bases and J by 1 base, with 9 bases between them. The length of the CDR3 is 14 residues. CDR3 bases: TGTGCCAGTAGTATCGGTCAGGCGAACACTGAAGCTTTCTTT. Translating gives CASSIGQANTEAFF.

The rearrangement joins TRBV27 to TRBJ1-2, with no clear D. The CDR3 covers 14 residues. Trimming shortened V by 5 bases and J by 5 bases, and 15 bases separated the two germline ends. Germline-derived CDR1 and CDR2 are MNHEY and SMNVEV (reference sequence). The CDR3 region has the DNA TGTGCCAGCAGTCCCGGACGGGGAACTTATGGCTACACCTTC. It specifies CASSPGRGTYGYTF.

This rearrangement joins TRBV5-1 to TRBJ2-5; TRBD1 matches 9 bases. The CDR3 is made up of 14 amino acids. J was trimmed by 4 bases and V by 4 bases; bases with no gene match: 5. The V gene's germline CDR1 is SGHRS and CDR2 YFSETQ. CDR3 bases: TGCGCCAGCAGCGGCGGGACAGGGCGAGAGACCCAGTACTTC. This codes for CASSGGTGRETQYF.

The chain joins TRBV6-1 to TRBJ1-2, with D unresolved. V was trimmed by 2 bases and J by 2 bases, leaving 9 bases between them. CDR1 MNHNS and CDR2 SASEGT come from the germline V gene. The CDR3 consists of 14 residues. In DNA, the CDR3 is TGTGCCAGCAGTGAAATGGGGAGCAACTATGGCTACACCTTC. Its translation is CASSEMGSNYGYTF.

This clone showed up many times. The gene calls are TRBV11-2 and TRBJ1-1; perhaps TRBD1 as D (5 bases). The germline gives CDR1 SGHAT, CDR2 FQNNGV. This CDR3 is built from 14 residues. V lost 2 bases and J lost 5, with 12 bases in between. CDR3 DNA: TGTGCCAGCAGCTTAACAGGACTAATTACTGAAGCTTTCTTT. Its protein is CASSLTGLITEAFF.

This clone was seen a single time. This chain uses TRBV5-6 with TRBJ2-4; tentative D call: TRBD1 (5 bases). Germline loops: CDR1 SGHDT, CDR2 YYEEEE. Trimming removed 0 bases at V and 2 bases at J, with 12 bases between. This CDR3 is 16 amino acids long. CDR3 DNA sequence: TGTGCCAGCAGCTTGGCAACCATGGGGCCCAAAAACATTCAGTACTTC. Translating it yields CASSLATMGPKNIQYF. Combining the CDR3 with reference TRBV5-6 and TRBJ2-4 gives the whole variable domain DAGVTQSPTHLIKTRGQQVTLRCSPKSGHDTVSWYQQALGQGPQFIFQYYEEEERQRGNFPDRFSGHQFPNYSSELNVNALLLGDSALYLCASSLATMGPKNIQYFGAGTRLSVL.

This clone has a handful of counts. The CDR3 DNA is TGTGCCAGCAGCGTAGGCGGGAACAGCTACGGGAACACTGAAGCTTTCTTT. Translating gives CASSVGGNSYGNTEAFF. The J gene is TRBJ1-1, the V gene TRBV9; D unclear. Germline-derived CDR1 and CDR2 are SGDLS and YYNGEE. Trimming took off 0 bases at V and 1 base at J, with 16 bases between the two ends. This CDR3 contains 17 residues.

V and J are TRBV5-6 and TRBJ1-1; D is possibly TRBD1 (5 bases). Looked up from germline, CDR1 is SGHDT and CDR2 is YYEEEE. V was trimmed by 0 bases and J by 0 bases, leaving 9 bases between them. This CDR3 is built from 15 residues. CDR3 loop: CASSLDGGLNTEAFF. CDR3 bases: TGTGCCAGCAGCTTGGACGGGGGGTTGAACACTGAAGCTTTCTTT.

The rearrangement joins TRBV7-6 to TRBJ1-2, with D tentatively TRBD1 (6 bases). The germline V gene has CDR1 SGHVS and CDR2 FNYEAQ. Trimming shortened V by 5 bases and J by 4 bases, and 14 bases separated the two germline ends. The CDR3 spans 14 residues. CDR3 bases: TGTGCCAGCAGCCCGAGGACAGACCGCTATGGCTACACCTTC. It specifies CASSPRTDRYGYTF. The full variable domain, its missing parts supplied by reference TRBV7-6 and TRBJ1-2, is GAGVSQSPRYKVTKRGQDVALRCDPISGHVSLYWYRQALGQGPEFLTYFNYEAQQDKSGLPNDRFSAERPEGSISTLTIQRTEQRDSAMYRCASSPRTDRYGYTFGSGTRLTVV.

The chain uses TRBV9 and TRBJ2-3; 9 bases are shared with TRBD2. Germline CDR1 SGDLS, CDR2 YYNGEE. The CDR3 spans 16 residues. The V and J ends lost 1 base and 0 bases, in that order; junction bases with no gene match: 3. CDR3 nucleotide sequence: TGTGCCAGCAGCGTAACAGCGGGGGGCAGCACAGATACGCAGTATTTT. Its protein product is CASSVTAGGSTDTQYF.

This clone was recorded once. The V and J genes are TRBV5-4 and TRBJ1-2, with 8 bases lining up with TRBD1. The V segment lost 5 bases and the J segment 8 bases; nucleotides outside the gene matches: 5. Germline CDR1 is SGHNT and CDR2 is YYREEE (reference sequence). This CDR3 contains 12 residues. The CDR3 region is CASRGQGDGYTF. The CDR3 DNA is TGTGCCAGCAGAGGACAGGGAGACGGCTACACCTTC.

The V and J genes are TRBV7-8 and TRBJ2-7; tentative D call: TRBD2 (5 bases). This CDR3 comprises 12 residues. Trimming took 2 bases from V and 6 from J, leaving 8 bases between them. Germline V gene lookup returns CDR1 SGHVS and CDR2 FQNEAQ. Here the CDR3 DNA reads TGTGCCAGCAGCTTAATCCGGGGCGAGCAGTACTTC. Protein sequence: CASSLIRGEQYF.

This chain joins TRBV27 and TRBJ2-1, with D perhaps TRBD1 (6 bases). Trimming stripped 5 bases from V and 9 bases from J, with 17 bases between. The CDR3 is 14 residues long. Per germline, CDR1 MNHEY and CDR2 SMNVEV (reference sequence). The CDR3 bases are TGTGCCAGCAGTCGACAGGCTGGAGGTACTGAGCAGTTCTTC. Amino acids: CASSRQAGGTEQFF.

This chain links TRBV27 with TRBJ1-6; D is perhaps TRBD1 (6 bases). The CDR3 is 17 residues long. CDR1 is MNHEY and CDR2 is SMNVEV in the germline V gene (reference sequence). V was trimmed by 5 bases and J by 0 bases, leaving 14 bases between them. The CDR3 DNA reads TGTGCCAGCAGTCCCCTAGGACAGAGCTCCTATAATTCACCCCTCCACTTT. Protein product: CASSPLGQSSYNSPLHF.

The chain is built from TRBV6-1 and TRBJ1-2, with 8 bases that match TRBD1. The trim removed 5 bases at V and 4 bases at J, leaving 9 bases unmatched. The CDR3 is 15 residues long. The germline CDR1 and CDR2 sequences are MNHNS and SASEGT. CDR3 residues: CASSLPRDRSYGYTF. Here the CDR3 DNA reads TGTGCCAGCAGTCTCCCACGGGACAGGTCCTATGGCTACACCTTC.

The rearrangement joins TRBV27 to TRBJ1-2; no definite D call. Germline CDR1 and CDR2: MNHEY and SMNVEV (reference sequence). The CDR3 consists of 14 residues. The V end lost 7 bases, the J end lost 6 bases, and 18 bases lay between the germline ends. CDR3 coding DNA: TGTGCCAGCACAGACACGCCTAAGAGGGATGGCTACACCTTC. Translating it yields CASTDTPKRDGYTF.

The chain joins TRBV5-1 to TRBJ2-7, with 8 bases lining up with TRBD1. Per germline, CDR1 SGHRS and CDR2 YFSETQ. V shed 0 bases, J shed 6 bases, and the junction held 2 bases outside the gene matches. There are 13 residues in the CDR3. CDR3 residues: CASSLAGGVEQYF. In DNA form, the CDR3 reads TGCGCCAGCAGCTTGGCAGGGGGCGTCGAGCAGTACTTC.

This clone was seen only a few times. A far larger clone is one base from this, pointing to a likely read error. The genes are TRBV7-9 and TRBJ2-7, with TRBD2 matching 11 bases. In germline, CDR1 is SEHNR, CDR2 FQNEAQ (reference sequence). V dropped 4 bases and J dropped 1; count of bases not matched to a gene: 3. The CDR3 is 15 residues long. The CDR3 nucleotides read TGTGCCAGCAGCTCCGGGACTAGCGGATCCTACGAGCAGTACTTC. This sequence encodes CASSSGTSGSYEQYF.

The chain joins TRBV6-1 to TRBJ1-3, with D possibly being TRBD1 (5 bases). The CDR3 runs to 16 residues. Germline V gene lookup returns CDR1 MNHNS and CDR2 SASEGT. The V end was cut by 4 bases, the J end by 4 bases, with 17 bases between. The CDR3 protein is CASSVGRQFSGNTIYF. The CDR3 DNA reads as TGTGCCAGCAGTGTTGGTCGACAGTTCTCCGGAAACACCATATATTTT.

The V call is TRBV4-3, the J call TRBJ1-2, with D unclear. Germline assignment: CDR1 LGHNA and CDR2 YSLEER. V gave up 0 bases and J gave up 4 bases, with 6 bases separating them. There are 13 residues in the CDR3. CDR3 in DNA: TGCGCCAGCAGCCAAGATTGGAGCTATGGCTACACCTTC. Its translation is CASSQDWSYGYTF.